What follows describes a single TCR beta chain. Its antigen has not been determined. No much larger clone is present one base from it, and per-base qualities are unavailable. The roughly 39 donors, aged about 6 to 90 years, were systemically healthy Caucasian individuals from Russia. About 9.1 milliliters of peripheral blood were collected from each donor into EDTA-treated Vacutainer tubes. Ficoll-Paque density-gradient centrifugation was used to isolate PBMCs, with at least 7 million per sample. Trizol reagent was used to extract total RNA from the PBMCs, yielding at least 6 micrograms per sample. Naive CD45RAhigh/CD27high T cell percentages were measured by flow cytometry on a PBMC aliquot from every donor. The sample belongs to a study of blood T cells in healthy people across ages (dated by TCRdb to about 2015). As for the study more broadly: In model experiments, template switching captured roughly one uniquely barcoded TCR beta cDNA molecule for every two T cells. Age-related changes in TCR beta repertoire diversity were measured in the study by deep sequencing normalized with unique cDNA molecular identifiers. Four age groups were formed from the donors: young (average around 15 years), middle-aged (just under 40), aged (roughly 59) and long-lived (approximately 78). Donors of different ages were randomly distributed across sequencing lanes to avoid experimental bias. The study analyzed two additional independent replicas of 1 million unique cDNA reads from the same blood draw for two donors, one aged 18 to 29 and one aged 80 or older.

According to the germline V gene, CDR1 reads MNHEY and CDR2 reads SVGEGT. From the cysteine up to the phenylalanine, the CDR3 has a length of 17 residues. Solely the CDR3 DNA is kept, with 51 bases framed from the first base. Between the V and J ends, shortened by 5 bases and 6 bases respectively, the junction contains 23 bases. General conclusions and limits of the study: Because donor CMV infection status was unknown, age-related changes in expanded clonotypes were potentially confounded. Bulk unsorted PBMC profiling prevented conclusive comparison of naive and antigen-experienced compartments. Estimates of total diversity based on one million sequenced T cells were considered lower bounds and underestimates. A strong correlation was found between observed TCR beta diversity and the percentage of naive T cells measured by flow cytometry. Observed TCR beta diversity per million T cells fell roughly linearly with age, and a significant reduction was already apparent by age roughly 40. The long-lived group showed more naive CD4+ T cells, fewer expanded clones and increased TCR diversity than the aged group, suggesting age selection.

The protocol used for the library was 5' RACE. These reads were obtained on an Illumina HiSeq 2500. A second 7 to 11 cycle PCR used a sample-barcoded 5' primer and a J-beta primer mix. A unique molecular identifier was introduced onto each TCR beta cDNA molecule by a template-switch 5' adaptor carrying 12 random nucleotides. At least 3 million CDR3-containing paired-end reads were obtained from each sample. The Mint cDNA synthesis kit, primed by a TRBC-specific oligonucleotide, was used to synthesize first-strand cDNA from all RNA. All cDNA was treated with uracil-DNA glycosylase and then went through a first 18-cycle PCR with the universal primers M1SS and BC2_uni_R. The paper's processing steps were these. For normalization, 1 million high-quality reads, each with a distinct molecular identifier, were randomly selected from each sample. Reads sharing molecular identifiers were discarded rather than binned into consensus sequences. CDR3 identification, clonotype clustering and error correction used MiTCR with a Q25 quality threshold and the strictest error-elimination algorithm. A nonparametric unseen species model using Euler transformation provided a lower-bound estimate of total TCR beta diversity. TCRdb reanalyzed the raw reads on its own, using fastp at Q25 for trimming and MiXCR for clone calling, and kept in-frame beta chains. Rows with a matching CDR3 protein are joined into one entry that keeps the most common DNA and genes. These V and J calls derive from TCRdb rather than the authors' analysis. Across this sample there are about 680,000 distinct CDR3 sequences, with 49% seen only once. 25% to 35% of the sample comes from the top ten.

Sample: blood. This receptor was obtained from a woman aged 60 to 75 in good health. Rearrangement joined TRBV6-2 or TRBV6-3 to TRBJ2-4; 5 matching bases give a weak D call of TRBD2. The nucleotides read TGTGCCAGCAGTCAAAACCCTCCAGCCCTGGGGAGAAACATTCAGTACTTC. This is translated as CASSQNPPALGRNIQYF.